The clone carrying this T cell receptor (beta chain) was found many times. The authors ran a second PCR of 7 to 11 cycles using a sample-barcoded 5' primer and a J-beta primer mix. TCRdb redid the calling of the 5' RACE reads with MiXCR, one entry per CDR3 protein. The repertoire holds roughly 1,500,000 distinct CDR3 sequences, with roughly 32% as singletons. The sample originates from a study of blood T cells in healthy people across ages. The sequencing sample was made of blood. This sequence originates from a woman aged 25 to 39 in good health.

CDR3 nucleotide sequence: TGCAGTGCTAGAGAGGACAGGGGCGAATCCTACGAGCAGTACTTC. Translated: CSAREDRGESYEQYF. The genes are TRBV20-1 and TRBJ2-7; 9 nucleotides agree with TRBD1. CDR1 DFQATT and CDR2 SNEGSKA come from the germline V gene (reference sequence). V dropped 0 bases and J dropped 1; count of bases not matched to a gene: 4. There are 15 residues in the CDR3.